This passage covers 12 T cell receptor beta chains from one sample sequenced in a study of T cell responses to AZD1222 COVID-19 vaccine. The data were produced by immunoSEQ multiplex PCR, yet TCRdb's version contains in-frame clones alone and is incomplete. The sample includes some 93,000 clones, around 89% of them seen just once. Sample: peripheral blood, taken 28 days after the second AZD1222 dose. The receptors derive from an adult who received the AZD1222 COVID-19 vaccine.

J is TRBJ2-3 and V is TRBV29-1, with 10 positions matching TRBD2. Germline CDR1 reads SQVTM; CDR2 reads ANQGSEA. The CDR3 sequence is 15 residues long. V dropped 1 base and J dropped 4; count of bases not matched to a gene: 5. The DNA of the CDR3 is TGCAGCGTTGAAGTAGCGGGAGGAGCGGCAGATACGCAGTATTTT. Translating gives CSVEVAGGAADTQYF.

The rearrangement joins TRBV4-1 to TRBJ2-2; TRBD2 is a possible D gene (5 bases). Germline CDR1 and CDR2: MGHRA and YSYEKL. This CDR3 contains 18 residues. V lost 0 bases and J 0 bases, leaving 14 bases between the germline ends. CDR3 region: CASSQDSSQAANTGELFF. CDR3 DNA: TGCGCCAGCAGCCAAGATTCATCCCAAGCGGCGAACACCGGGGAGCTGTTTTTT.

The chain has TRBV5-1 and TRBJ2-5; TRBD2 aligns across 13 bases. This CDR3 is 16 amino acids long. The V gene's germline CDR1 is SGHRS and CDR2 YFSETQ. J was trimmed by 4 bases and V by 4 bases; bases with no gene match: 7. The DNA of the CDR3 is TGCGCCAGCAGCCCAGGGACTAGCGGGGAGGGAGAGACCCAGTACTTC. Translating it yields CASSPGTSGEGETQYF.

The chain links TRBV6-5 to TRBJ1-6; D is possibly TRBD1 (5 bases). Germline V lookup: CDR1 MNHEY, CDR2 SVGAGI. The CDR3 is made up of 15 amino acids. V was cut by 4 bases and J by 7 bases, with 14 bases left in between. CDR3: CASSSLTVSNSPLHF. The CDR3 region has the DNA TGTGCCAGCAGTTCCCTGACAGTTAGCAATTCACCCCTCCACTTT.

This chain links TRBV4-1 with TRBJ1-3, with 11 bases matching TRBD1. The germline gives CDR1 MGHRA, CDR2 YSYEKL. V was pared by 3 bases and J by 4 bases, with 11 bases of the junction left unmatched. The CDR3 extends over 18 amino acids. CDR3 loop: CASSHNSGQGDPGNTIYF. The CDR3 nucleotides are TGCGCCAGCAGCCACAACTCGGGACAGGGGGATCCAGGAAACACCATATATTTT.

The V gene is TRBV11-3, the J gene TRBJ1-2, with a possible D match to TRBD1 (5 bases). Germline V gene sequence: CDR1 SGHNT, CDR2 YENEEA. Trimming left V 5 bases short and J 4 bases short, with 14 bases between. This CDR3 is 14 amino acids long. In DNA form, the CDR3 reads TGTGCCAGCAGCATGGGACCGAGCCTCTATGGCTACACCTTC. This encodes CASSMGPSLYGYTF.

The chain uses TRBV19 and TRBJ1-2; 8 bases align to TRBD1. The V gene's germline CDR1 is LNHDA and CDR2 SQIVND (reference sequence). The CDR3 has 13 amino acids. V lost 5 bases and J lost 4; bases outside the gene matches: 3. The CDR3 DNA reads TGTGCCAGTAGTCGACAGGGGATCTATGGCTACACCTTC. Its protein product is CASSRQGIYGYTF.

This chain uses TRBV6-5 with TRBJ1-2; 7 positions agree with TRBD1. V lost 6 bases and J lost 3; bases outside the gene matches: 4. The CDR3 contains 13 residues. The germline gives CDR1 MNHEY, CDR2 SVGAGI. The CDR3 loop reads CASRLQGDYGYTF. CDR3 nucleotide sequence: TGTGCCAGCAGACTTCAGGGGGACTATGGCTACACCTTC.

The rearrangement joins TRBV5-1 to TRBJ2-1; D may correspond to TRBD1 or TRBD2 (5 bases each). This CDR3 is built from 15 residues. Trimming pared 4 bases from V and 6 bases from J, leaving 17 bases between. Per germline, CDR1 SGHRS and CDR2 YFSETQ. The CDR3 region is CASSPGTAEPNEQFF. The CDR3 coding sequence is TGCGCCAGCAGCCCTGGGACGGCGGAACCCAATGAGCAGTTCTTC.

DNA for the CDR3: TGTGCCAGCAGCGTGGACAGGGGAGTTAGTGAAAAACTGTTTTTT. It translates to CASSVDRGVSEKLFF. The chain joins TRBV9 to TRBJ1-4; 9 bases line up with TRBD1. V trimming: 2 bases; J trimming: 7 bases; junction bases outside the gene matches: 6. The germline V gene has CDR1 SGDLS and CDR2 YYNGEE. CDR3 length: 15 residues. Drawing the rest from reference TRBV9 and TRBJ1-4, the complete variable domain is DSGVTQTPKHLITATGQRVTLRCSPRSGDLSVYWYQQSLDQGLQFLIQYYNGEERAKGNILERFSAQQFPDLHSELNLSSLELGDSALYFCASSVDRGVSEKLFFGSGTQLSVL.

The chain is built from TRBV7-6 and TRBJ1-6; 7 bases align to TRBD1. The germline gives CDR1 SGHVS, CDR2 FNYEAQ. This CDR3 comprises 15 residues. The ends lost 7 bases at V and 5 bases at J; junction bases unmatched: 8. The CDR3 sequence: CASKAFGTDNSPLHF. In nucleotides, the CDR3 is TGTGCCAGCAAAGCTTTTGGGACAGATAATTCACCCCTCCACTTT.

V and J are TRBV18 and TRBJ1-1; TRBD1 might be the D (6 bases). V shed 3 bases and J shed 2 bases, with 13 bases lying between them. The CDR3 has 15 amino acids. Per germline, CDR1 KGHSH and CDR2 LQKENI. As DNA, the CDR3 is TGTGCCAGCTCACCGGTTGGGGGCTCCAACACTGAAGCTTTCTTT. Amino acids: CASSPVGGSNTEAFF.